These 16 T cell receptor beta chains were sequenced from one sample in a study of spatial heterogeneity in lung cancer. MiXCR, run by TCRdb on the 5' RACE reads, gives a single entry per CDR3 protein. Altogether more than 75,000 distinct CDR3 sequences are present, 15% to 20% being singletons, with the ten largest covering roughly a fifth. Time point of the sample: blood at routine non-recurrence follow-up after resection. The sample in question was PBMCs, obtained at follow-up. These receptors all stem from a male donor with early-stage non-small cell lung cancer.

The chain uses TRBV18 and TRBJ1-1; D gene ambiguous. The V gene lost 5 bases and the J gene lost 1 base, with 14 bases spanning the gap. Germline V gene lookup returns CDR1 KGHSH and CDR2 LQKENI. The CDR3 runs to 15 residues. The DNA for the CDR3 is TGTGCCAGCTCATCAGTCGGACGGAAGAACACTGAAGCTTTCTTT. Encoded protein: CASSSVGRKNTEAFF.

This clonotype was seen many times. V is TRBV4-1 and J is TRBJ2-7; 10 positions match TRBD2. From germline, CDR1 is MGHRA and CDR2 YSYEKL. J lost 4 bases, V lost 0 bases, and 9 bases had no gene match. The CDR3 runs 17 residues. As DNA, the CDR3 is TGCGCCAGCAGCCAAGATCTACTAGCGGGAAGGTTTTACGAGCAGTACTTC. Translating it yields CASSQDLLAGRFYEQYF.

The chain carries TRBV5-1 and TRBJ2-5; D is unresolved. Germline CDR1 is SGHRS and CDR2 is YFSETQ. V was trimmed by 0 bases and J by 2 bases, leaving 2 bases between them. The CDR3 spans 12 residues. Here the CDR3 reads CASSLEQETQYF. The CDR3, as DNA: TGCGCCAGCAGCTTGGAGCAAGAGACCCAGTACTTC. The entire variable domain, with the rest obtained from reference TRBV5-1 and TRBJ2-5, is as follows: KAGVTQTPRYLIKTRGQQVTLSCSPISGHRSVSWYQQTPGQGLQFLFEYFSETQRNKGNFPGRFSGRQFSNSRSEMNVSTLELGDSALYLCASSLEQETQYFGPGTRLLVL.

The table lists this clonotype with many counts. CDR3 coding DNA: TGTGCCAGCTCACCCGACAGAGTCTACTACACCTTC. It is translated as CASSPDRVYYTF. The chain carries TRBV18 and TRBJ1-2; D possibly corresponds to TRBD1 (5 bases). Looked up from germline, CDR1 is KGHSH and CDR2 is LQKENI. Between the trimmed V and J ends, which lost 3 bases and 10 bases, there was a span of 12 bases. The CDR3 spans 12 residues. Using reference TRBV18 and TRBJ1-2 for the parts outside the CDR3, the full variable domain is NAGVMQNPRHLVRRRGQEARLRCSPMKGHSHVYWYRQLPEEGLKFMVYLQKENIIDESGMPKERFSAEFPKEGPSILRIQQVVRGDSAAYFCASSPDRVYYTFGSGTRLTVV.

Here the CDR3 reads CASSPANPQGRNSPLHF. The CDR3 DNA reads as TGTGCCAGCAGCCCAGCAAACCCACAGGGGCGGAATTCACCCCTCCACTTT. The chain is built from TRBV3-1 and TRBJ1-6; 7 bases align to TRBD1. Germline CDR1 reads LGHDT; CDR2 reads YNNKEL (reference sequence). Losses at the gene ends were 4 bases for V and 7 bases for J; bases not matched to a gene: 13. The CDR3 loop spans 17 amino acids.

This clonotype was observed a handful of times. The chain uses TRBV6-5 and TRBJ2-1; the D is unclear. V was clipped by 2 bases and J by 5 bases, with 13 bases between them. There are 15 residues in the CDR3. Germline CDR1 and CDR2: MNHEY and SVGAGI. CDR3 loop: CASSYGGKLHNEQFF. In nucleotides, the CDR3 is TGTGCCAGCAGTTACGGTGGGAAACTCCACAATGAGCAGTTCTTC.

V gene TRBV6-5 combines with J gene TRBJ1-4, with unresolved D. V was clipped by 6 bases and J by 3 bases, with 11 bases between them. Germline V gene sequence: CDR1 MNHEY, CDR2 SVGAGI. The CDR3 is made up of 14 amino acids. The CDR3 spells CASRGRASNEKLFF. CDR3 coding DNA: TGTGCCAGCAGAGGAAGGGCTTCTAATGAAAAACTGTTTTTT.

The chain employs TRBV14 and TRBJ2-2; a weak D match, TRBD2 (6 bases). Per germline, CDR1 SGHDN and CDR2 FVKESK. This CDR3 comprises 16 residues. Trimming removed 1 base from V and 2 bases from J, with 11 bases in between. Written as DNA, the CDR3 is TGTGCCAGCAGCCAAGTTAGCGGAAAAAACACCGGGGAGCTGTTTTTT. Its protein product is CASSQVSGKNTGELFF.

The chain joins TRBV7-9 to TRBJ2-7; no reliable D call. Trimming removed 5 bases at V and 2 bases at J, with 16 bases between. The CDR3 runs 15 residues. CDR1 SEHNR and CDR2 FQNEAQ come from the germline V gene (reference sequence). The CDR3 nucleotides are TGTGCCAGCAGCCCCCCGCTAGAGGAGACCTACGAGCAGTACTTC. Protein: CASSPPLEETYEQYF.

J is TRBJ1-5 and V is TRBV20-1, with unresolved D. V shed 4 bases and J shed 1 base, with 5 bases lying between them. Germline assignment: CDR1 DFQATT and CDR2 SNEGSKA (reference sequence). The CDR3 is 12 residues long. The CDR3 DNA sequence: TGCAGTGCTACTGGGAGCAATCAGCCCCAGCATTTT. Its translation is CSATGSNQPQHF.

The V gene is TRBV27, the J gene TRBJ1-2; D possibly corresponds to TRBD1 (6 bases). Looked up from germline, CDR1 is MNHEY and CDR2 is SMNVEV (reference sequence). Trimming stripped 4 bases from V and 4 bases from J, with 19 bases between. The CDR3 sequence is 16 residues long. The chain's CDR3 is CASSSLGAGDFYGYTF. CDR3 in DNA: TGTGCCAGCAGTTCCCTGGGGGCGGGTGACTTCTATGGCTACACCTTC.

This clonotype came up a few times. The chain employs TRBV24-1 and TRBJ2-2, with D possibly called TRBD1 or TRBD2 (5 bases each). Germline loops: CDR1 KGHDR, CDR2 SFDVKD. Trimming removed 9 bases from V and 4 bases from J, with 8 bases in between. This CDR3 is 12 amino acids long. The CDR3 region has the DNA TGTGCCACCGGGACCAGCACCGGGGAGCTGTTTTTT. Translated: CATGTSTGELFF.

In this sample, this clonotype turned up a few times. V usage is TRBV12-3 or TRBV12-4 and J usage is TRBJ2-1, with D hard to call. The CDR3 is made up of 11 amino acids. V was cut by 7 bases and J by 7 bases, with 8 bases left in between. The CDR3 region is CASTPTNEQFF. CDR3 DNA: TGTGCCAGCACTCCTACTAATGAGCAGTTCTTC.

Judged by abundance, this clonotype is medium-sized (0.01 to 0.1%). This chain uses TRBV20-1 with TRBJ2-3, with 7 positions matching TRBD1. Looked up from germline, CDR1 is DFQATT and CDR2 is SNEGSKA (reference sequence). Germline trimming cut 2 bases from V and 4 bases from J; bases unmatched to any gene: 9. This CDR3 contains 15 residues. The CDR3 region is CSARPRNRGADTQYF. The CDR3, as DNA: TGCAGTGCTAGACCCCGGAACAGGGGTGCAGATACGCAGTATTTT.

The chain has TRBV4-3 and TRBJ1-2, with TRBD1 as a possible D gene (5 bases). Germline V gene sequence: CDR1 LGHNA, CDR2 YSLEER. V dropped 0 bases and J dropped 7 bases, with 15 bases sitting between them. The CDR3 extends over 15 amino acids. CDR3 bases: TGCGCCAGCAGCCAAGACCCGGGGCTAACCACTGGCTACACCTTC. Amino acid sequence: CASSQDPGLTTGYTF.

This chain connects TRBV4-1 to TRBJ2-5; D uncertain. This CDR3 spans 14 amino acids. V shed 0 bases and J shed 4 bases, with 9 bases lying between them. Germline V gene data show CDR1 as MGHRA and CDR2 as YSYEKL. CDR3 sequence (DNA): TGCGCCAGCAGCCAAGATCCGGGTAGAGAGACCCAGTACTTC. Protein product: CASSQDPGRETQYF.